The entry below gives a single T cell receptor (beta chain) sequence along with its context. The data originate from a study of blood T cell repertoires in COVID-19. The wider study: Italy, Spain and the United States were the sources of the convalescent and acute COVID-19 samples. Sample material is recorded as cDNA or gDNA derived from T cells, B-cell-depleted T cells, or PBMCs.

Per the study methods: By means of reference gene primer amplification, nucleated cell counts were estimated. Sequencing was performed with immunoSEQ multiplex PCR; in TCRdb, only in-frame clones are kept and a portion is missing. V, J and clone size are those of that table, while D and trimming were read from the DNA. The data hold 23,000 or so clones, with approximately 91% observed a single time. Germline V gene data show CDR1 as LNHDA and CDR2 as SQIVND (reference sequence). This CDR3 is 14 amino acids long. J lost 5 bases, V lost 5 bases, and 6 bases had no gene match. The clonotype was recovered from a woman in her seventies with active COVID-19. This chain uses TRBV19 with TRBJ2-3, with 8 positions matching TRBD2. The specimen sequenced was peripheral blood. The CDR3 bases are TGTGCCAGTAGTGTAACTAGCGGAAGAGATACGCAGTATTTT. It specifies CASSVTSGRDTQYF.